This T cell receptor beta chain stems from a study of blood T cell repertoires in COVID-19. Study details: COVID-19 samples from acute and convalescent phases originated in the United States, Italy and Spain.

How the authors handled the data: Nucleated cell counts were estimated from reference gene primer amplification. The assay was immunoSEQ multiplex PCR, and TCRdb's table has in-frame clones only and misses some. The V and J calls and clone size were taken over from that table, and D and trimming were inferred from the DNA. The sample contains 340,000 or so clones, around 87% of which appear only once. Germline-derived CDR1 and CDR2 are SNHLY and FYNNEI. The CDR3 loop spans 16 amino acids. V shed 6 bases, J shed 3 bases, and the junction held 14 bases outside the gene matches. Sequencing input: peripheral blood. The chain combines TRBV2 with TRBJ2-7, with 7 nucleotides matching TRBD1. The TCR was taken from a man between 50 and 59 years old with active or convalescent COVID-19. CDR3 in amino acids: CASRTGFTTLNYEQYF. The CDR3 coding sequence is TGTGCCAGCAGGACAGGGTTTACCACCCTAAACTACGAGCAGTACTTC.